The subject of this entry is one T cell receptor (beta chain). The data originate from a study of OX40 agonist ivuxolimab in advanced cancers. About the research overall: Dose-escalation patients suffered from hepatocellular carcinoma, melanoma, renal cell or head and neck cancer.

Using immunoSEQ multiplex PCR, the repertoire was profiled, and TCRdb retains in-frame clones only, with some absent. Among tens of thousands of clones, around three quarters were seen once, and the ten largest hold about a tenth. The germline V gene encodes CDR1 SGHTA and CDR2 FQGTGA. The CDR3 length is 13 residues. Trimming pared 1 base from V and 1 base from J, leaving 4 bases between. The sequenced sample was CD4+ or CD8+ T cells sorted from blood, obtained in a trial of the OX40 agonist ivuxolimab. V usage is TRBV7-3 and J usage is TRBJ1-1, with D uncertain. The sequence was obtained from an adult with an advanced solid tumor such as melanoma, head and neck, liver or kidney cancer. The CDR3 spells CASSLNTNTEAFF. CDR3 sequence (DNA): TGTGCCAGCAGCTTAAACACGAACACTGAAGCTTTCTTT.